Listed below are T cell receptor beta chains from one sample, sequenced in a study of T-cell memory formation after mild COVID-19. TCRdb reanalysed the 5' RACE reads using MiXCR and keeps one entry per CDR3 protein. The table includes 250,000 to 300,000 distinct CDR3 sequences, 18% detected once. Sequencing was carried out using PBMCs or a T cell subset sorted from them (not recorded which). These receptors all come from a man between 18 and 29 years old who had mild COVID-19 (a few samples of this study predate the infection). Cell type and time point are not known. CDR3s leave out the opening cysteine and the closing phenylalanine or tryptophan.

TRBJ1-5,TRBV21-1,ASSKRGRFNQPQH
TRBJ2-3,TRBV2,ASTGGQVDTQY
TRBJ2-1,TRBV30,AWSQGLARMEQF
TRBJ2-4,TRBV23-1,ASSQSGRGSKLAKNIQY
TRBJ2-2,TRBV29-1,SGQTNTGELF
TRBJ2-3,TRBV10-3,AISEFISPGLAGSTDTQY
TRBJ2-2,TRBV7-9,ASSFSSSTGELF
TRBJ1-2,TRBV6-2/TRBV6-3,ASSYDKTDYGYT
TRBJ1-1,TRBV5-1,ASSLDRGKSMNTEAF
TRBJ2-1,TRBV5-1,ASSLGYEQF
TRBJ2-3,TRBV20-1,SARGPGGSPDTQY
TRBJ2-1,TRBV20-1,SARRDAGGEQF
TRBJ2-7,TRBV3-1,ASSRTGTDYEQY
TRBJ1-1,TRBV5-4,ASSIDSSNEAF
TRBJ1-1,TRBV6-2/TRBV6-3,ASSPWGDTEAF
TRBJ2-5,TRBV9,ASSRTGRWGETQY
TRBJ2-3,TRBV2,ASSDGQEEDTQY